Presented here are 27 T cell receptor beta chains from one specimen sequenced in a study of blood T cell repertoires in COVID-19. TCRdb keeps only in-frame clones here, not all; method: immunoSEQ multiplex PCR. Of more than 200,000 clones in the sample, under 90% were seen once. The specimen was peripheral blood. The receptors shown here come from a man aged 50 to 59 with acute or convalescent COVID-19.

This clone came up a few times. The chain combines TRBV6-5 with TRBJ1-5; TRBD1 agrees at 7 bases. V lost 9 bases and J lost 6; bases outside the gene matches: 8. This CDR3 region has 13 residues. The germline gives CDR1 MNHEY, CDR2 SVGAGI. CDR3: CASRQGWSQPQHF. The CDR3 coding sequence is TGTGCCAGTCGACAGGGATGGAGTCAGCCCCAGCATTTT.

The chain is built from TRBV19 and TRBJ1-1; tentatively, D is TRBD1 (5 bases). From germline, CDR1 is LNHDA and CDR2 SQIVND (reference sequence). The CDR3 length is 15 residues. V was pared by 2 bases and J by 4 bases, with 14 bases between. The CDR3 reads CASSITVLGGTEAFF. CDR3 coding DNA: TGTGCCAGTAGTATAACGGTCTTGGGGGGCACTGAAGCTTTCTTT.

This CDR3 is CASSPYGGYEQYF. The CDR3 DNA reads as TGTGCCAGCTCACCCTACGGAGGCTACGAGCAGTACTTC. The chain combines TRBV18 with TRBJ2-7; TRBD2 might be the D (5 bases). The CDR3 is made up of 13 amino acids. V was clipped by 3 bases and J by 3 bases, with 9 bases between them. Germline V gene sequence: CDR1 KGHSH, CDR2 LQKENI.

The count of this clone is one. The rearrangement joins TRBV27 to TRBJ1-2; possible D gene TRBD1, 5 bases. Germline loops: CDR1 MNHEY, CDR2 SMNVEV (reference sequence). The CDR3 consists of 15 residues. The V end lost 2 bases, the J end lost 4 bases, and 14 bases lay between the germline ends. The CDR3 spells CASSLGAVPLYGYTF. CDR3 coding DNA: TGTGCCAGCAGTTTAGGGGCAGTGCCGCTCTATGGCTACACCTTC.

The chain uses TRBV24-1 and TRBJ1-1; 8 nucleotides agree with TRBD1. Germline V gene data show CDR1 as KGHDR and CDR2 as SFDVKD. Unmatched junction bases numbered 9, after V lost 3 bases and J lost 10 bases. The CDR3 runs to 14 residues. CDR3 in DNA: TGTGCCACCAGTGATACCGGGACAGGTATGGGAGCTTTCTTT. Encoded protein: CATSDTGTGMGAFF.

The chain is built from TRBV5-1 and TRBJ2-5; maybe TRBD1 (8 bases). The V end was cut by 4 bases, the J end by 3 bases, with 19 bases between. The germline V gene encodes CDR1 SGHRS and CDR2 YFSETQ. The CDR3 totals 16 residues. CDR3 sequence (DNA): TGCGCCAGCAGCAGAGGACAGGGAGGGTGGGAAGAGACCCAGTACTTC. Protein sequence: CASSRGQGGWEETQYF.

CDR3 bases: TGTGCCAGCAGCTTGGTTGACAGGGACCACGAGCAGTACTTC. Residues: CASSLVDRDHEQYF. The V and J genes are TRBV7-8 and TRBJ2-7, with 7 bases lining up with TRBD1. After removal of 3 bases from V and 5 bases from J, the junction contained 7 bases not matched to a gene. Germline CDR1 is SGHVS and CDR2 is FQNEAQ. This CDR3 comprises 14 residues.

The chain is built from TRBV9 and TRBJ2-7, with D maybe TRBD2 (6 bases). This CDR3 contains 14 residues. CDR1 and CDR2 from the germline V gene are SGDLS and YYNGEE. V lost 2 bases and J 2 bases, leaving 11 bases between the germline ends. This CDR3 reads CASSVRGGAYEQYF. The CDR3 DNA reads TGTGCCAGCAGCGTTCGGGGAGGAGCCTACGAGCAGTACTTC.

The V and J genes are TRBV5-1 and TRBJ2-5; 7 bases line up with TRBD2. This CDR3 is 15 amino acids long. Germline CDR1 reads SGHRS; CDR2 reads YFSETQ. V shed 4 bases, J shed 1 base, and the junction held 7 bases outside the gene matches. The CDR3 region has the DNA TGCGCCAGCAGCCGGCAGGCGGGGGTCCAAGAGACCCAGTACTTC. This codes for CASSRQAGVQETQYF.

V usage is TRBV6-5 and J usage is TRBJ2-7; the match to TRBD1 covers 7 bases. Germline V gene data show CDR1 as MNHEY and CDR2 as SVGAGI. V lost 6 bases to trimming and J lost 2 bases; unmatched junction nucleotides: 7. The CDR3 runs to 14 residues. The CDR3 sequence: CASRAGTATYEQYF. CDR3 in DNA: TGTGCCAGCAGAGCCGGGACAGCTACCTACGAGCAGTACTTC.

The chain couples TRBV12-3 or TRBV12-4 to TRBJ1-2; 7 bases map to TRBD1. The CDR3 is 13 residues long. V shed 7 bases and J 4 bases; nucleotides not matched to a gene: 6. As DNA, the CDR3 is TGTGCCAGCAAGACAGGGTTTACCTATGGCTACACCTTC. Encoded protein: CASKTGFTYGYTF.

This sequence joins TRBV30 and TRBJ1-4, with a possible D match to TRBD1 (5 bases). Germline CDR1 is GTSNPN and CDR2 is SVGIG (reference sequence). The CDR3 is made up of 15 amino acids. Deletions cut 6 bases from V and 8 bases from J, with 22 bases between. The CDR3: CACPGLGVGGEKLFF. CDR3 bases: TGTGCCTGCCCGGGCTTAGGGGTCGGGGGGGAAAAACTGTTTTTT.

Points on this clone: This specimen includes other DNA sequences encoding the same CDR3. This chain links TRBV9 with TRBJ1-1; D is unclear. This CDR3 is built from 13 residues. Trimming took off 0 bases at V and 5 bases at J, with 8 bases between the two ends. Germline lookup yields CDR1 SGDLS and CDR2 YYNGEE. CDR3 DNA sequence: TGTGCCAGCAGCGTAGGAGTTGAAACTGAAGCTTTCTTT. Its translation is CASSVGVETEAFF.

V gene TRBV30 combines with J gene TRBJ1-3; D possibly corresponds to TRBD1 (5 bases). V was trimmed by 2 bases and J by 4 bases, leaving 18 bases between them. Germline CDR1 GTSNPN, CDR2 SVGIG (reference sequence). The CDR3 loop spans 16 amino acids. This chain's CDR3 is CAWSLGPGTGGNTIYF. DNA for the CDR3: TGTGCCTGGAGTCTAGGGCCCGGAACAGGAGGAAACACCATATATTTT.

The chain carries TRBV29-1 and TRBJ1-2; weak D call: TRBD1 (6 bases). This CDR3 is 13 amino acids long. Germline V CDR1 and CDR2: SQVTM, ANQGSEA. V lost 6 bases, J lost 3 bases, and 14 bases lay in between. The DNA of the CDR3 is TGCAGCGTAAATAAACAGGGTGACTATGGCTACACCTTC. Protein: CSVNKQGDYGYTF.

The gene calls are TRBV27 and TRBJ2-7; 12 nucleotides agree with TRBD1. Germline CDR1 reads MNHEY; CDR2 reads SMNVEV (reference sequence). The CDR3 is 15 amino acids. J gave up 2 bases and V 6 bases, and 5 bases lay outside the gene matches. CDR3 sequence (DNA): TGTGCCAGCAGGACGGGACAGGGGGCCCCCTACGAGCAGTACTTC. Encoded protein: CASRTGQGAPYEQYF.

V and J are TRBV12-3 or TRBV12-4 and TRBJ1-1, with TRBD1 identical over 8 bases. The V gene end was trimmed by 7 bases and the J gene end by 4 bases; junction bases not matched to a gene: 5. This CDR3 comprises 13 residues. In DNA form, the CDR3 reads TGTGCCAGCACCTTTACAGGGGGCACTGAAGCTTTCTTT. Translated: CASTFTGGTEAFF.

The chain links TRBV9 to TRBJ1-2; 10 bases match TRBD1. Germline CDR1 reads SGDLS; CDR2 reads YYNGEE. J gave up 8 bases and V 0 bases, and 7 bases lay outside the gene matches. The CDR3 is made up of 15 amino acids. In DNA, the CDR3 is TGTGCCAGCAGCGTAGTTGGGACAGGGGCGCCCGGCTACACCTTC. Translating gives CASSVVGTGAPGYTF.

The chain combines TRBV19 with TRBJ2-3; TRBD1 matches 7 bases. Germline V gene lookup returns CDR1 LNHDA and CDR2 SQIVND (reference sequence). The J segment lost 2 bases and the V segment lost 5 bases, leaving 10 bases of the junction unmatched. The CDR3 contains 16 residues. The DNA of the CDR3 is TGTGCCAGTAGTGGCCAACAGGGGATTGTCACAGATACGCAGTATTTT. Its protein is CASSGQQGIVTDTQYF.

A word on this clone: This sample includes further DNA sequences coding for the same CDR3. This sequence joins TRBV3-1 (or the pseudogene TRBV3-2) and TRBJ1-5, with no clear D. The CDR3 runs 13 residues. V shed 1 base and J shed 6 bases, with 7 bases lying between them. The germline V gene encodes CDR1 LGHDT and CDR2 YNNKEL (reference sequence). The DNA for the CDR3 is TGTGCCAGCAGCCAAGCCCGGAGTCAGCCCCAGCATTTT. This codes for CASSQARSQPQHF.

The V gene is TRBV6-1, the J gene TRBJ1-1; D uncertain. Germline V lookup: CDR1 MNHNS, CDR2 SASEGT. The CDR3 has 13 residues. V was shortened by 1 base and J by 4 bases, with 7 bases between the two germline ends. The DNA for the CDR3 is TGTGCCAGCAGTGAAGATAACGGCACTGAAGCTTTCTTT. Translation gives CASSEDNGTEAFF.

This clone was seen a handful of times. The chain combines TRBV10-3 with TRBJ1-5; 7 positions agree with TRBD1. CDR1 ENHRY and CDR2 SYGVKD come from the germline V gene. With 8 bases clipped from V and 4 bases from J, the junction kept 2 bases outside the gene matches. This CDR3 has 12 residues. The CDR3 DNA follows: TGTGCCATCGGGACAGATAATCAGCCCCAGCATTTT. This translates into CAIGTDNQPQHF.

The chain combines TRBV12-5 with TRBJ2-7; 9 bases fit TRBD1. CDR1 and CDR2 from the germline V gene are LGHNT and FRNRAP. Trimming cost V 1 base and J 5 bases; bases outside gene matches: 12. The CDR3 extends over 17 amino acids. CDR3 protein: CASGLGGQGSLVNEQYF. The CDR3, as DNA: TGTGCTAGTGGTTTGGGGGGACAGGGAAGTTTAGTTAACGAGCAGTACTTC.

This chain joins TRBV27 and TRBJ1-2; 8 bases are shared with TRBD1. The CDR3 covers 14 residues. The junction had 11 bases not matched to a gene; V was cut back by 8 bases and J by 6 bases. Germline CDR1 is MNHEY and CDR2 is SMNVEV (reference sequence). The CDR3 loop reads CASGNRGAIDGYTF. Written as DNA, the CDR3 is TGTGCCAGCGGGAACAGGGGGGCGATCGATGGCTACACCTTC.

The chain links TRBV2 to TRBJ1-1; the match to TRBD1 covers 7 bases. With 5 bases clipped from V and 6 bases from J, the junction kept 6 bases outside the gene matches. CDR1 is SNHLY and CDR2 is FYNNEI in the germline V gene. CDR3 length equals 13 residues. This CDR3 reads CASSTTGEAEAFF. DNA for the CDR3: TGTGCCAGCAGTACCACAGGGGAGGCTGAAGCTTTCTTT.

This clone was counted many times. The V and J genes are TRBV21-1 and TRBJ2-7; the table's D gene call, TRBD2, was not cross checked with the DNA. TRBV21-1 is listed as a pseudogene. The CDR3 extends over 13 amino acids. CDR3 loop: CASSKPGGYEQYF. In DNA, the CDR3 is TGTGCCAGCAGCAAACCCGGCGGCTACGAGCAGTACTTC.

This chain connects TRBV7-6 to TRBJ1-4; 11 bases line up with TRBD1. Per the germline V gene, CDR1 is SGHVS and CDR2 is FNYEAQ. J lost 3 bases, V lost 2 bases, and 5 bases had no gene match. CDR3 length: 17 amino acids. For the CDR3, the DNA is TGTGCCAGCAGCTTAAGGACAGGGGGCTCAGCTAATGAAAAACTGTTTTTT. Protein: CASSLRTGGSANEKLFF.